These 4 T cell receptor beta chains share one sample of origin, sequenced in a study of T cell repertoires in aging, cancer and after chemotherapy. Peripheral blood genomic DNA, not sorted cells or RNA, was the template. Rearranged V-D-J TRB sequences were amplified with a mixed TRB-A/B primer pool. In TCRdb, the multiplex PCR reads were re-called with MiXCR into one record per CDR3 protein. Of 10,000 to 15,000 distinct CDR3 sequences listed, 25% to 30% are singletons. Sequencing used blood. The receptor source for this set is a human donor with a blood cancer.

In its sample, this clonotype is medium-sized. The rearrangement uses TRBV19 and TRBJ2-1; the D is unclear. The V and J ends lost 8 bases and 5 bases respectively, with 13 bases between them. From germline, CDR1 is LNHDA and CDR2 SQIVND (reference sequence). CDR3 length: 13 amino acids. CDR3 sequence: CASGVRIHNEQFF. CDR3 DNA sequence: TGTGCCAGTGGGGTCCGTATACACAATGAGCAGTTCTTC.

By share, this clonotype counts as medium-sized. This chain links TRBV6-6 with TRBJ2-2; D ambiguous. The CDR3 runs to 13 residues. Germline V CDR1 and CDR2: MNHNY, SVGAGI (reference sequence). V lost 8 bases and J 0 bases, leaving 7 bases between the germline ends. Here the CDR3 reads CASEGSNTGELFF. The CDR3 DNA follows: TGTGCCAGCGAAGGGTCGAACACCGGGGAGCTGTTTTTT.

This clonotype is labeled medium-sized. J is TRBJ2-1 and V is TRBV29-1; 8 positions agree with TRBD2. Per germline, CDR1 SQVTM and CDR2 ANQGSEA. Trimming removed 7 bases from V and 5 bases from J; junction bases left unmatched: 4. This CDR3 has 12 residues. For the CDR3, the DNA is TGCAGCGCCGGTAGCGGGAACAATGAGCAGTTCTTC. Translation: CSAGSGNNEQFF.

The genes are TRBV2 and TRBJ2-3, with unresolved D. Trimming took off 4 bases at V and 4 bases at J, with 6 bases between the two ends. The germline gives CDR1 SNHLY, CDR2 FYNNEI. CDR3 length: 12 residues. CDR3 region: CASSVGSDTQYF. CDR3 DNA: TGTGCCAGCAGTGTAGGCTCAGATACGCAGTATTTT. The full variable domain, its missing parts supplied by reference TRBV2 and TRBJ2-3, is EPEVTQTPSHQVTQMGQEVILRCVPISNHLYFYWYRQILGQKVEFLVSFYNNEISEKSEIFDDQFSVERPDGSNFTLKIRSTKLEDSAMYFCASSVGSDTQYFGPGTRLTVL.